This entry lists 27 T cell receptor beta chains sequenced from one sample in a study of CD4+ T cells in melanoma. Sequencing used immunoSEQ multiplex PCR; TCRdb keeps in-frame clones, though not all of them. This repertoire shows over 100,000 clones, 92% found once; its top ten account for roughly 3.1%. The sequencing sample was made of peripheral blood. The origin of the receptors is a human donor with melanoma.

This sequence joins TRBV5-5 and TRBJ1-4; a possible D gene is TRBD1 (5 bases). CDR1 is SGHKS, CDR2 YYEKEE, per germline (reference sequence). The CDR3 consists of 14 residues. Trimming pared 0 bases from V and 14 bases from J, leaving 17 bases between. This CDR3 is CASSLETQGAQLFF. In DNA form, the CDR3 reads TGTGCCAGCAGCTTGGAGACTCAAGGGGCGCAGCTGTTTTTT.

V and J are TRBV5-1 and TRBJ1-1; tentatively, D is TRBD1 (6 bases). V lost 0 bases to trimming and J lost 1 base, with 7 bases between them. The CDR3 has 14 residues. Germline loops: CDR1 SGHRS, CDR2 YFSETQ. CDR3 DNA sequence: TGCGCCAGCAGCTTGGACAGGGAGAACACTGAAGCTTTCTTT. This gives the protein CASSLDRENTEAFF.

V usage is TRBV29-1 and J usage is TRBJ2-1; D not resolved. This CDR3 contains 11 residues. The germline gives CDR1 SQVTM, CDR2 ANQGSEA. CDR3 protein: CSFEEADEQFF. In nucleotides, the CDR3 is TGCAGTTTTGAAGAGGCAGATGAGCAGTTCTTC.

CDR3 sequence: CASSPPTQETQYF. CDR3 DNA: TGTGCCAGCAGTCCTCCTACCCAAGAGACCCAGTACTTC. This chain uses TRBV28 with TRBJ2-5; D not certain. Germline V gives CDR1 MDHEN, CDR2 SYDVKM. The CDR3 covers 13 residues. V lost 5 bases and J lost 1, with 8 bases in between.

This clone was seen at least ten times. The V gene is TRBV4-1, the J gene TRBJ1-2; a possible D gene is TRBD1 (6 bases). The CDR3 has 18 amino acids. Germline CDR1 MGHRA, CDR2 YSYEKL. The V end lost 3 bases, the J end lost 2 bases, and 22 bases lay between the germline ends. The CDR3: CASSQLWGGSLLNYGYTF. CDR3 in DNA: TGCGCCAGCAGCCAGTTGTGGGGGGGCAGTCTTTTGAACTATGGCTACACCTTC.

DNA of the CDR3: TGTGCCAGCAGTTTAGGCAGGGCTGGGGCCAACGTCCTGACTTTC. It encodes CASSLGRAGANVLTF. V usage is TRBV27 and J usage is TRBJ2-6; tentative D call: TRBD1 (5 bases). V was trimmed by 2 bases and J by 2 bases, leaving 7 bases between them. This CDR3 comprises 15 residues. CDR1 is MNHEY, CDR2 SMNVEV, per germline (reference sequence).

This chain joins TRBV7-2 and TRBJ2-4; TRBD2 matches at 7 bases. V was clipped by 5 bases and J by 3 bases; unmatched bases: 7. The germline V gene has CDR1 SGHTA and CDR2 FQGNSA. The CDR3 length is 15 residues. The CDR3 sequence is CASSVGGWGKNIQYF. In DNA form, the CDR3 reads TGTGCCAGCAGCGTGGGGGGGTGGGGCAAAAACATTCAGTACTTC.

V gene TRBV28 combines with J gene TRBJ1-1, with D possibly being TRBD1 (6 bases). CDR3 length: 13 amino acids. CDR1 is MDHEN and CDR2 is SYDVKM in the germline V gene. Trimming took 10 bases from V and 1 from J, leaving 13 bases between them. The CDR3 region is CATVTGKNTEAFF. For the CDR3, the DNA is TGTGCCACCGTAACAGGGAAGAACACTGAAGCTTTCTTT.

This clone appeared a single time. The CDR3 DNA reads as TGTGCCAGCAGGGCTACAACAACTAATGAAAAACTGTTTTTT. As protein: CASRATTTNEKLFF. The V gene is TRBV6-5, the J gene TRBJ1-4, with D uncertain. V dropped 6 bases and J dropped 0 bases, with 8 bases sitting between them. This CDR3 comprises 14 residues. Germline V gives CDR1 MNHEY, CDR2 SVGAGI.

This clone was picked up one time. J is TRBJ2-3 and V is TRBV28; D is possibly TRBD1 (6 bases). The germline CDR1 and CDR2 sequences are MDHEN and SYDVKM. The V and J ends lost 4 bases and 3 bases respectively, with 8 bases between them. This CDR3 has 13 amino acids. CDR3 DNA: TGTGCCAGCAGTTGGGGGCGGACAGATACGCAGTATTTT. This gives the protein CASSWGRTDTQYF.

Here the CDR3 reads CASSGAGLDNEQFF. CDR3 in DNA: TGTGCCAGCTCAGGAGCGGGACTTGACAATGAGCAGTTCTTC. The chain combines TRBV18 with TRBJ2-1; 7 bases agree with TRBD2. This CDR3 region has 14 residues. Germline CDR1 and CDR2: KGHSH and LQKENI. Germline trimming cut 5 bases from V and 5 bases from J; bases unmatched to any gene: 6.

The chain employs TRBV7-8 and TRBJ2-1; D is uncertain. The CDR3 loop spans 14 amino acids. V lost 1 base and J 3 bases, leaving 7 bases between the germline ends. CDR1 and CDR2 (germline): SGHVS, FQNEAQ. The CDR3 sequence: CASSLEQLYNEQFF. CDR3 coding DNA: TGTGCCAGCAGCTTAGAACAGCTCTACAATGAGCAGTTCTTC.

This clone has only one observation. The V and J genes are TRBV5-4 and TRBJ2-5; TRBD2 aligns across 9 bases. CDR3 size: 14 residues. In germline, CDR1 is SGHNT, CDR2 YYREEE (reference sequence). V shed 4 bases, J shed 4 bases, and the junction held 5 bases outside the gene matches. CDR3 bases: TGTGCCAGCAGCCCGGCGGGGGGGCCAGAGACCCAGTACTTC. It is translated as CASSPAGGPETQYF.

V gene TRBV7-9 combines with J gene TRBJ1-2; TRBD1 is a possible D gene (6 bases). V was pared by 5 bases and J by 8 bases, with 21 bases between. The CDR3 is made up of 15 amino acids. Germline CDR1 SEHNR, CDR2 FQNEAQ (reference sequence). The CDR3 protein is CASSPAEGGSDGYTF. CDR3 in DNA: TGTGCCAGCAGCCCCGCAGAGGGGGGGTCTGACGGCTACACCTTC.

V gene TRBV7-9 combines with J gene TRBJ1-2; D not resolved. Between the trimmed V and J ends, which lost 5 bases and 2 bases, there was a span of 9 bases. From germline, CDR1 is SEHNR and CDR2 FQNEAQ (reference sequence). This CDR3 has 13 residues. The CDR3 bases are TGTGCCAGCAGCCCACAGAACAACTATGGCTACACCTTC. Translation gives CASSPQNNYGYTF.

The chain joins TRBV7-9 to TRBJ2-7; D is unclear. V lost 3 bases, J lost 0 bases, and 6 bases lay in between. The CDR3 spans 13 residues. Looked up from germline, CDR1 is SEHNR and CDR2 is FQNEAQ (reference sequence). In DNA, the CDR3 is TGTGCCAGCAGCTTGTTGCCCTCCTACGAGCAGTACTTC. This sequence encodes CASSLLPSYEQYF.

The V and J genes are TRBV4-2 and TRBJ1-1, with 7 bases that match TRBD1. CDR1 LGHNA and CDR2 YNFKEQ come from the germline V gene. This CDR3 has 13 residues. V shed 3 bases, J shed 6 bases, and the junction held 4 bases outside the gene matches. For the CDR3, the DNA is TGTGCCAGCAGCCAGCTCGGGACAGCTGAAGCTTTCTTT. It codes for CASSQLGTAEAFF.

This sequence joins TRBV7-9 and TRBJ2-1; TRBD2 matches 9 bases. Trimming removed 7 bases from V and 5 bases from J; junction bases left unmatched: 9. The CDR3 contains 15 residues. Looked up from germline, CDR1 is SEHNR and CDR2 is FQNEAQ (reference sequence). CDR3 amino acids: CASTLALAGNNEQFF. As DNA, the CDR3 is TGTGCCAGCACCCTTGCACTAGCGGGTAACAATGAGCAGTTCTTC.

The chain is built from TRBV27 and TRBJ2-2, with D possibly matching TRBD2 (6 bases). Trimming took 1 base from V and 6 from J, leaving 9 bases between them. This CDR3 has 14 amino acids. The germline V gene encodes CDR1 MNHEY and CDR2 SMNVEV (reference sequence). For the CDR3, the DNA is TGTGCCAGCAGTTTATTTTGGGGGGCCGGGGAGCTGTTTTTT. Protein: CASSLFWGAGELFF.

The chain is built from TRBV27 and TRBJ1-6; no reliable D call. V dropped 4 bases and J dropped 1 base, with 11 bases sitting between them. The CDR3 runs 16 residues. CDR1 and CDR2 (germline): MNHEY, SMNVEV (reference sequence). The CDR3 nucleotides read TGTGCCAGCAGTTCCCCCTCGCGGTCCTATAATTCACCCCTCCACTTT. Residues: CASSSPSRSYNSPLHF.

The CDR3 loop is CASSRGQGLETQYF. The CDR3 region has the DNA TGTGCCAGCTCACGAGGACAGGGTTTAGAGACCCAGTACTTC. The chain employs TRBV18 and TRBJ2-5, with 8 positions matching TRBD1. This CDR3 contains 14 residues. CDR1 is KGHSH and CDR2 is LQKENI in the germline V gene. With V trimmed by 4 bases and J by 4 bases, 5 bases remained unmatched.

The V and J genes are TRBV2 and TRBJ2-2, with D maybe TRBD2 (6 bases). CDR3 length: 18 residues. Trimming removed 6 bases at V and 7 bases at J, with 27 bases between. Germline V gene lookup returns CDR1 SNHLY and CDR2 FYNNEI. The CDR3 DNA sequence: TGTGCCAGCAGCGCCGGCTGGACGACGAGAGGGAGGCGCGGGGAGCTGTTTTTT. Protein: CASSAGWTTRGRRGELFF.

The rearrangement joins TRBV5-1 to TRBJ1-4, with D perhaps TRBD1 (5 bases). V lost 0 bases to trimming and J lost 8 bases, with 14 bases between them. This CDR3 is 15 amino acids long. Germline V gene data show CDR1 as SGHRS and CDR2 as YFSETQ. CDR3 DNA: TGCGCCAGCAGCTTGGAGGGCAGGGAAATAGAAAAACTGTTTTTT. The encoded protein is CASSLEGREIEKLFF.

This chain uses TRBV4-3 with TRBJ2-5; D unresolved. Germline loops: CDR1 LGHNA, CDR2 YSLEER. There are 15 residues in the CDR3. V dropped 0 bases and J dropped 5 bases, with 13 bases sitting between them. In nucleotides, the CDR3 is TGCGCCAGCAGCCAAGATGGCGGCCGTGGGGAGACCCAGTACTTC. It encodes CASSQDGGRGETQYF.

The chain uses TRBV7-8 and TRBJ2-3, with unresolved D. V lost 5 bases to trimming and J lost 5 bases, with 8 bases between them. Germline V lookup: CDR1 SGHVS, CDR2 FQNEAQ. There are 12 residues in the CDR3. This CDR3 is CASSTIVDTQYF. The DNA of the CDR3 is TGTGCCAGCAGCACAATCGTAGATACGCAGTATTTT.

This chain joins TRBV9 and TRBJ1-1; no definite D call. With 0 bases removed from V and 0 bases from J, the gap between germline ends came to 9 bases. This CDR3 is built from 15 residues. Germline values: CDR1 SGDLS, CDR2 YYNGEE. CDR3 region: CASSVGPFMNTEAFF. The DNA for the CDR3 is TGTGCCAGCAGCGTAGGACCTTTTATGAACACTGAAGCTTTCTTT.

V is TRBV29-1 and J is TRBJ2-1, with TRBD2 as a possible D gene (6 bases). Trimming took off 1 base at V and 9 bases at J, with 10 bases between the two ends. Looked up from germline, CDR1 is SQVTM and CDR2 is ANQGSEA. The CDR3 is made up of 12 amino acids. The CDR3 bases are TGCAGCGTTGAAGGGGAGGATCCTGAGCAGTTCTTC. This encodes CSVEGEDPEQFF.